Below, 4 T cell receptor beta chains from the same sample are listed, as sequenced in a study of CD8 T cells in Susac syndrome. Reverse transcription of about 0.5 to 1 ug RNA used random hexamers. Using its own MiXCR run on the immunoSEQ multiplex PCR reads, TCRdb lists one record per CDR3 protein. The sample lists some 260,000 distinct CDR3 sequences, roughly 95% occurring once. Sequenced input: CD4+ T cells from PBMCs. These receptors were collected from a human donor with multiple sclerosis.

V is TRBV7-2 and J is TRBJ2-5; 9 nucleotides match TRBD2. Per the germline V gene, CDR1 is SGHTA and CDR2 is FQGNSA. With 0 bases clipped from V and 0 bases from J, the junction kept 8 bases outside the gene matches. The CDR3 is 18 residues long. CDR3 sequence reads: CASSLAGAGGTYQETQYF. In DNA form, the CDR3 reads TGTGCCAGCAGCTTAGCGGGCGCGGGAGGGACGTACCAAGAGACCCAGTACTTC.

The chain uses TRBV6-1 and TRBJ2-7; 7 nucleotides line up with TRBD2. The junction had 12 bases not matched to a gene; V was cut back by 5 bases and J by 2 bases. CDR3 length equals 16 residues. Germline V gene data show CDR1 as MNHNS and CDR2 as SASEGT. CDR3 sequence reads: CASSTRTRAGPYEQYV. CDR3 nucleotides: TGTGCCAGCAGTACACGGACTAGGGCAGGCCCCTACGAGCAGTACGTC.

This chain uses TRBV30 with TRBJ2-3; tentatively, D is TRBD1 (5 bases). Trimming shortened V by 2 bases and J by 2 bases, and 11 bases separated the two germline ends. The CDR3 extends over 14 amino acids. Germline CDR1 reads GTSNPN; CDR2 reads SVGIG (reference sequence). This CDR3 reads CAWSRRRDTDTQYF. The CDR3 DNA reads TGTGCCTGGAGTCGTCGCAGGGACACAGATACGCAGTATTTT.

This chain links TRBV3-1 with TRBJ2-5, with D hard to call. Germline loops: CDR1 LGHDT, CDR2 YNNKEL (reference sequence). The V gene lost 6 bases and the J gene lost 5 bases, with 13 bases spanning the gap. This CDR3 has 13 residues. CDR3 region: CASRVVGLETQYF. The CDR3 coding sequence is TGTGCCAGCAGAGTTGTCGGCCTGGAGACCCAGTACTTC.